This T cell receptor (beta chain) was found in a study of T cell responses to AZD1222 COVID-19 vaccine. Here immunoSEQ multiplex PCR was the method, and the copy in TCRdb shows in-frame clones only, minus some. The table has some 130,000 clones, roughly 90% seen once. Regarding this clone: The antigen is undetermined. Additional DNA sequences in this sample encode the identical CDR3.

Points from the study as a whole: The number of AZD1222 recipients seropositive at baseline was only 5 to 7.

The CDR3 is 14 amino acids. Germline CDR1 is MDHEN and CDR2 is SYDVKM. Germline trimming cut 5 bases from V and 2 bases from J; bases unmatched to any gene: 3. Source: peripheral blood, taken on day 0 of AZD1222 vaccination. The clonotype originates from an adult in good health. V is TRBV28 and J is TRBJ1-5, with 7 bases lining up with TRBD1. CDR3 nucleotides: TGTGCCAGCAGTCTCGACAGGGGCAATCAGCCCCAGCATTTT. It codes for CASSLDRGNQPQHF.